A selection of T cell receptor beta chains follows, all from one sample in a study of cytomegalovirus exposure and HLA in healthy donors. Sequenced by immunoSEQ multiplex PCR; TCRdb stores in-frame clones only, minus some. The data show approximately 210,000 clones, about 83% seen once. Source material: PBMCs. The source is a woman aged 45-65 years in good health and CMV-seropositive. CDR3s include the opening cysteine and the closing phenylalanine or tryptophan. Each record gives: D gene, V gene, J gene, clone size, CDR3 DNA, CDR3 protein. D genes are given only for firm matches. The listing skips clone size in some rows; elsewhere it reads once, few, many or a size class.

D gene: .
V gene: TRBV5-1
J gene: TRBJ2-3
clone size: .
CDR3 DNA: TGCGCCAGCAGTCAAAACCAGGGGGATACGCAGTATTTT
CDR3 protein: CASSQNQGDTQYF

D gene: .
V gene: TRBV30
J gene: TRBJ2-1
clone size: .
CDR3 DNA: TGTGCCTGGAGTTCGGGGGGCCGTGAGCAGTTCTTC
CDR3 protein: CAWSSGGREQFF

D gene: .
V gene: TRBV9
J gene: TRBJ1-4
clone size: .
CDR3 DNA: TGTGCCAGCAGCAGGGGTGGTGGTGAAAAACTGTTTTTT
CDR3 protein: CASSRGGGEKLFF

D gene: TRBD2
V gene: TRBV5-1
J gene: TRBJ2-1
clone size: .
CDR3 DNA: TGCGCCAGCAGCTTGGTTCCTAGCGGGGGGGACAATGAGCAGTTCTTC
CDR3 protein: CASSLVPSGGDNEQFF

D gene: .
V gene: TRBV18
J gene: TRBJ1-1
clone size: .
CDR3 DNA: TGTGCCAGCTCACCGGCAGGGAACACTGAAGCTTTCTTT
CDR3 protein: CASSPAGNTEAFF

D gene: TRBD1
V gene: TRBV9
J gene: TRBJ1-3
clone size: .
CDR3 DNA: TGTGCCAGCAGCCCGGGAGGGGGCGGAAACACCATATATTTT
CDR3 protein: CASSPGGGGNTIYF

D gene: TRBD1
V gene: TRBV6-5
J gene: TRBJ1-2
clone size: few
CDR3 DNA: TGTGCCAGCAGCCCGGGACAGTACGGAAACTATGGCTACACCTTC
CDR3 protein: CASSPGQYGNYGYTF

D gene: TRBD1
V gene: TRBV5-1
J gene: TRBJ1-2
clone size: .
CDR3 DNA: TGCGCCAGCAGCGTGGGACAGTCGTATGGCTACACCTTC
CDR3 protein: CASSVGQSYGYTF

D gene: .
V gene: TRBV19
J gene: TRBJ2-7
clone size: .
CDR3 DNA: TGTGCCAGTAGTTCAGGGGCTGGCTACGAGCAGTACTTC
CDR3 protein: CASSSGAGYEQYF

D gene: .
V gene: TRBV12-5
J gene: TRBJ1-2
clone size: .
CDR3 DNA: TGTGCTAGTGGTTCGGACAGCTCCTACTATGGCTACACCTTC
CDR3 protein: CASGSDSSYYGYTF

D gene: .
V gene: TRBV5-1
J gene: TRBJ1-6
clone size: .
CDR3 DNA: TGCGCCAGCAGCTTGGGAGAGAACCTAAATAATTCACCCCTCCACTTT
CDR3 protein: CASSLGENLNNSPLHF

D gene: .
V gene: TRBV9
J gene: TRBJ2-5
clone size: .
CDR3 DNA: TGTGCCAGCAGCGTAGACGTGGGATGGAGGGAGACCCAGTACTTC
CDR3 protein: CASSVDVGWRETQYF

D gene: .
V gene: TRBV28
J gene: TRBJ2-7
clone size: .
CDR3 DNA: TGTGCCAGCGGTTTAGGGCAGCTCGAGCAGTACTTC
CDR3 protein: CASGLGQLEQYF

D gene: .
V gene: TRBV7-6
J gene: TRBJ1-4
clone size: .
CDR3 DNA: TGTGCCAGCAGCTTAGCGCTCAGTAAAGCAGGGGAATTGGAAAAACTGTTTTTT
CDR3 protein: CASSLALSKAGELEKLFF

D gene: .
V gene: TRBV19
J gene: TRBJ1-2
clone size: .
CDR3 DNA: TGTGCCAGTAGTACTGGGACACGAAACAGCTATGGCTACACCTTC
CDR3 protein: CASSTGTRNSYGYTF

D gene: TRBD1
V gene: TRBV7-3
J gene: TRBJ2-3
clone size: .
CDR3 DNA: TGTGCCAGCAAAAGAACAGGGGAAGGGGGAGATACGCAGTATTTT
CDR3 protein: CASKRTGEGGDTQYF

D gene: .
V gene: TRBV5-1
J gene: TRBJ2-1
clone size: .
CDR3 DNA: TGCGCCAGCAACCAAGCGGCTATAGACAATGAGCAGTTCTTC
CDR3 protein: CASNQAAIDNEQFF

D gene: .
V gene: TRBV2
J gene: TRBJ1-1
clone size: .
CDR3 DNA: TGTGCCAGCAGTGAAAAACTCGCAGGAGAAGCTTTCTTT
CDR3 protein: CASSEKLAGEAFF

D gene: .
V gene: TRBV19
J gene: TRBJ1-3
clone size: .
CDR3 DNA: TGTGCCAGTAGTAGGGGGGGCCGCTCTGGAAACACCATATATTTT
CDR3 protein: CASSRGGRSGNTIYF

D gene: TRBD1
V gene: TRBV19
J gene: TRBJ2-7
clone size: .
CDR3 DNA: TGTGCCAGTAGTATAGATAGTCGGACAGGGACCTACGAGCAGTACTTC
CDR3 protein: CASSIDSRTGTYEQYF

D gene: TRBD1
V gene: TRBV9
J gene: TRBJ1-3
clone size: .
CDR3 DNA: TGTGCCAGCAGCGTAATCCCCTTGTTGGGGACAGGGGGTCGTAACACCATATATTTT
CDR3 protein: CASSVIPLLGTGGRNTIYF

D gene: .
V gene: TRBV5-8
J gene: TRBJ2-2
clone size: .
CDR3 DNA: TGTGCCAGCAGCCCCGGTCGGGGGTATGCCGGGGAGCTGTTTTTT
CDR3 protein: CASSPGRGYAGELFF

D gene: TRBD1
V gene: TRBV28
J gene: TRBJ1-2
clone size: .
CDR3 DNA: TGTGCCAGCAGTGAGTTTAAGGGGGCGCAGGGGTATGGCTACACCTTC
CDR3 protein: CASSEFKGAQGYGYTF

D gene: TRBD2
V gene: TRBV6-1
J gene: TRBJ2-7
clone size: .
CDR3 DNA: TGTGCCAGCAGTGATCTGGCGGGAGCTGACGAGCAGTACTTC
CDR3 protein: CASSDLAGADEQYF

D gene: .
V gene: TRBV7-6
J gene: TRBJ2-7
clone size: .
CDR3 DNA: TGTGCCAGCAGCTCGGGGTCCCTTGGCAACGAGCAGTACTTC
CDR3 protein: CASSSGSLGNEQYF

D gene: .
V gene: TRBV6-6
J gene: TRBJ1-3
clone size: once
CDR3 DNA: TGTGCCAGCATTACAGGGAGTTCTGGAAACACCATATATTTT
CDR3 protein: CASITGSSGNTIYF

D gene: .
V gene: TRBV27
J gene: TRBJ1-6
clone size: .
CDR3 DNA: TGTGCCAGCAGTTTATCGAAGCGGGTTTGGAATTCACCCCTCCACTTT
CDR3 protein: CASSLSKRVWNSPLHF

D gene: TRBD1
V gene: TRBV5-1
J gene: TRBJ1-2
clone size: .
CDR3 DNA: TGCGCCAGCAGCCCGGGACAGGGAGAGGGGGGCTACACCTTC
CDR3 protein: CASSPGQGEGGYTF

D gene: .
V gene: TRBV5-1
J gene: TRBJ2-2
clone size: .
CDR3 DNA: TGCGCCAGCAGCTTGGAACTAGCAGTCGACACCGGGGAGCTGTTTTTT
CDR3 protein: CASSLELAVDTGELFF

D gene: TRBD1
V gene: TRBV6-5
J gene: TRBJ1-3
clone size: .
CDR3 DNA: TGTGCCAGCCAAGGGACAGGGGGAGATGGAAACACCATATATTTT
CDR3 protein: CASQGTGGDGNTIYF

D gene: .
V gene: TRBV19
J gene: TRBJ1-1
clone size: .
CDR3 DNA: TGTGCCAGTAGTGCGGCAGTGAGAATGAACACTGAAGCTTTCTTT
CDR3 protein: CASSAAVRMNTEAFF

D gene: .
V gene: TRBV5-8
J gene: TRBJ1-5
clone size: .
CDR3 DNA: TGTGCCAGCAGCTCCCGGTATGCGATTAGCAATCAGCCCCAGCATTTT
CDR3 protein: CASSSRYAISNQPQHF

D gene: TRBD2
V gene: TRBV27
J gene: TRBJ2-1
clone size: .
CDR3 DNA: TGTGCCAGCAGTCCCGGACTAGCGGGGGGAGGTGAGCAGTTCTTC
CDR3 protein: CASSPGLAGGGEQFF

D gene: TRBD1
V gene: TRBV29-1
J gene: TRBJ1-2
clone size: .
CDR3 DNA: TGCAGCGTTGAACCGGGACAGGGGGCTGGCTACACCTTC
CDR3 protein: CSVEPGQGAGYTF

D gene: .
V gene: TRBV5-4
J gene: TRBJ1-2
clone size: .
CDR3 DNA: TGTGCCAGCAGCCCGAAGGACAGTTTCGGCGGCTACACCTTC
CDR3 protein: CASSPKDSFGGYTF

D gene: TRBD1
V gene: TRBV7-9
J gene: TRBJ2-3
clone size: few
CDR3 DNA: TGTGCCAGCAGCTTTCCGACAGGGAGCACAGATACGCAGTATTTT
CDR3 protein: CASSFPTGSTDTQYF

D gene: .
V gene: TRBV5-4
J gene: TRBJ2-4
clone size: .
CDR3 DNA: TGTGCCAGCAGCCCGCAGGGCCCCCCATCCCTCCTAGCCAAAAACATTCAGTACTTC
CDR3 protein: CASSPQGPPSLLAKNIQYF

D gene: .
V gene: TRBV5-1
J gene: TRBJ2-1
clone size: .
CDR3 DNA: TGCGCCAGCAGCTGGAGACTCGGGAGCTCCTACAATGAGCAGTTCTTC
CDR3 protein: CASSWRLGSSYNEQFF

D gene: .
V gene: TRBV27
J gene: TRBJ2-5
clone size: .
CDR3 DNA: TGTGCCAGCCGGGAAAGCGGCCAAGAGACCCAGTACTTC
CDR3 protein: CASRESGQETQYF

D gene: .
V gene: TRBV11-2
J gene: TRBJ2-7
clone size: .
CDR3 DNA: TGTGCCAGCAGCTTTTCCAGGGCCCACGAGCAGTACTTC
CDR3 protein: CASSFSRAHEQYF

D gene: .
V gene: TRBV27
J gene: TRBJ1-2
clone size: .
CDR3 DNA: TGTGCCAGCCGCGTCGTGGGGGCGAACTATGGCTACACCTTC
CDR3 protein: CASRVVGANYGYTF

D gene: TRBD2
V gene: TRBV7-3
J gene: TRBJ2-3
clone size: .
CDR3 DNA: TGTGCCAGCAGCTTCGGGACTAGCGGGTTCGGGGATACGCAGTATTTT
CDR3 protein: CASSFGTSGFGDTQYF

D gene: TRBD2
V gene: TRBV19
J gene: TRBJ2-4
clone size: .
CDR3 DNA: TGTGCCAGTAGTAGCTCGGTGTTTAGCGGGGGGGGTAACATTCAGTACTTC
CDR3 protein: CASSSSVFSGGGNIQYF

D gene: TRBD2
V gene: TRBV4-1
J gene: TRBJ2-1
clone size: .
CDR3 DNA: TGCGCCAGCAGCCAAGTTGGGGGAGGGAACAATGAGCAGTTCTTC
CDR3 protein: CASSQVGGGNNEQFF

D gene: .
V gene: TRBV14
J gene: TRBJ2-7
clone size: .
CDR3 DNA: TGTGCCAGCAGCTGGACAGTTACCCTTCGAACCTACGAGCAGTACTTC
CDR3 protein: CASSWTVTLRTYEQYF

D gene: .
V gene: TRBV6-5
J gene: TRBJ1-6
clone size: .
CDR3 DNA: TGTGCCAGCAGCCTTAATAATTCACCCCTCCACTTT
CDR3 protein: CASSLNNSPLHF

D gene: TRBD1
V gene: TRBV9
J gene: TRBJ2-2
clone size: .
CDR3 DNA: TGTGCCAGCAGCGGAGGGAAGGGGGCGAAAACTAACGGGGAGCTGTTTTTT
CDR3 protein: CASSGGKGAKTNGELFF

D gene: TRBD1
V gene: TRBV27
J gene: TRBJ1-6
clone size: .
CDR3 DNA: TGTGCCAGCAGTTTGTCGGACAGGCATAATTCACCCCTCCACTTT
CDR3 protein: CASSLSDRHNSPLHF

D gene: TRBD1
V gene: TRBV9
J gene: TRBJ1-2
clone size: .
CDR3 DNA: TGTGCCAGCAGCTCCAGGACAGGACCTCATGGCTACACCTTC
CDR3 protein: CASSSRTGPHGYTF

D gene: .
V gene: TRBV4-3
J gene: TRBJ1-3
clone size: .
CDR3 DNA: TGCGCCAGCAGCCAAGAGGACATAGGCTTT
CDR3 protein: CASSQEDIGF

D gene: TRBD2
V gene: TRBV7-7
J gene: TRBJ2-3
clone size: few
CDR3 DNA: TGTGCCAGCAGCTTAGGTACTAGCGGGCTCTTAGATACGCAGTATTTT
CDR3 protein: CASSLGTSGLLDTQYF